This T cell receptor (beta chain) was identified during a study of blood T cell repertoires in COVID-19. Study-level information: Sites in the United States, Italy and Spain provided acute and convalescent COVID-19 samples.

The table came from immunoSEQ multiplex PCR; TCRdb's copy has only in-frame clones and leaves some out. The sample gives 100,000 or so clones, about 85% of which show up once; around 2% is in the top ten. Trimming removed 5 bases from V and 1 base from J, with 11 bases in between. Germline V lookup: CDR1 LNHDA, CDR2 SQIVND (reference sequence). This CDR3 is 15 amino acids long. This clonotype was obtained from a man over 45 with active COVID-19. The genes are TRBV19 and TRBJ1-4, with D perhaps TRBD1 (5 bases). Sequencing was carried out using peripheral blood. Here the CDR3 reads CASSGRGRTNEKLFF. The CDR3, as DNA: TGTGCCAGTAGTGGAAGGGGCAGAACTAATGAAAAACTGTTTTTT.